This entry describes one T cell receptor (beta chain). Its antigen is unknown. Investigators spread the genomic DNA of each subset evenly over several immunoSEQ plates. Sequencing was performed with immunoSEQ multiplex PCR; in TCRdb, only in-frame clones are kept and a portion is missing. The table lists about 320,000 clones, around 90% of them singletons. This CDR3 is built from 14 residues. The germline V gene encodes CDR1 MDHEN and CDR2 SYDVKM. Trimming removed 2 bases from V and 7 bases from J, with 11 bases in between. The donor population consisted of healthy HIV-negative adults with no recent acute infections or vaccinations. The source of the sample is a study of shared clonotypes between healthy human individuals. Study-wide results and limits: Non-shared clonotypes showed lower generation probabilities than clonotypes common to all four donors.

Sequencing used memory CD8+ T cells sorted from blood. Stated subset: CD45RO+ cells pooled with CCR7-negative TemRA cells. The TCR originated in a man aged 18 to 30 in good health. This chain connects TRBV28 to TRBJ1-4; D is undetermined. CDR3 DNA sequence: TGTGCCAGCAGTTTAAGTGGGTGGAGTGAAAAACTGTTTTTT. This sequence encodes CASSLSGWSEKLFF.